What follows describes a single T cell receptor beta chain. Its recognized antigen is unknown. No quality values exist for individual bases; no much larger clone is one base distant. This specimen comes from a study of vaccination and CD4 T cells after COVID-19 (dated by TCRdb to the early 2020s). About the full investigation: In the convalescent cohort there were six males and four females, among whom were two Hispanic individuals, seven Caucasians, two Asians and one multiracial person. Two doses of either the Pfizer-BioNTech BNT162b2 vaccine (n=8) or the Moderna mRNA-1273 vaccine (n=2) were administered to participants. Post-COVID blood samples from convalescent patients were collected a median of about 100 days after diagnosis, with a range of about 30 to 170 days. Post-vaccine blood samples were obtained a median of about 72 days after the second vaccine dose, with a range of roughly 12 to 250 days. The cultures were stimulated with overlapping spike peptide pools from SARS-CoV-2 and from the common cold coronaviruses HCoV-NL63, HCoV-OC43 and HCoV-229E. Control cultures received a CEFX viral epitope pool as the positive control, an HIV-1 Nef peptide pool as the negative control, or no peptide. The spike-specific CD4+ TCR repertoire was compared before and after mRNA vaccination in fewer than eleven COVID-19 convalescent patients and a few infection-naive healthy vaccine recipients. An earlier paper using these donors assessed, at the TCR clonotype level, memory CD4+ T cell crossreactivity between SARS-CoV-2 and common cold coronavirus spike proteins.

CDR1 and CDR2 are drawn from the germline V gene: SGHTA, FQGNSA. CDR3 length: 14 amino acids, cysteine to phenylalanine. The sequence is cut down to CDR3 DNA, 42 bases in frame from base 1. The V end gives up 5 bases and the J end 6 bases, leaving 3 bases in the junction not matched to a gene. What the study reported, not specific to this receptor: The study included relatively few convalescent patients and did not analyze early timepoints after natural infection. In convalescent patients, a median about 84% of post-vaccine SARS-CoV-2-reactive clones were detected only after vaccination, and vaccine-specific priming was suggested by this finding. An increase in the median number of SARS-CoV-2-reactive clonotypes from 21 after infection to roughly 38 after vaccination was observed, but the change was not found to be significant. In convalescent patients, nearly all vaccine-specific clones (304 of 307) were found to be mono-reactive for SARS-CoV-2 spike rather than cross-reactive with common cold coronaviruses.

Reading the label with the study, this specimen's treatment or condition is: roughly 11-day PBMC culture with coronavirus spike peptide pools or control peptides (ViraFEST assay). CD4+ T cells from unexposed donors were collected before the COVID-19 pandemic (2011-2018). To expand antigen-specific T cells with peptide pools and then pick out the expanded clonotypes through TCR sequencing, the study relied on the ViraFEST assay. About 2 million PBMCs per well were cultured in IMDM with approximately 5% human AB serum and 8 to 10 IU/ml IL-2, plus 10 ug/ml peptide pools. On days 3 and 7, half of the culture medium was replaced with fresh IL-2-containing medium. After roughly 9 days of culture, CD4+ T cells were isolated by negative selection with the EasySep CD4+ T cell isolation kit. Unexposed donor CD4+ T cells were tested for reactivity to SARS-CoV-2 S and N and four common cold coronavirus spike pools, as cell number allowed. Ficoll-Paque Plus gradient centrifugation was used to isolate PBMCs from whole blood, and the isolated PBMCs were then either used fresh or cryopreserved at -140C. In general, triplicate wells were set up for every culture condition. Leukapheresis product for the unexposed donors was purchased commercially.

Receptor amplification or capture employed PCR. DNA from cultured CD4+ T cells was subjected to TCR sequencing with the Oncomine TCR Beta short-read assay at the Johns Hopkins FTIC core. The QIAamp micro DNA kit was used to extract genomic DNA from the cultured CD4+ T cells. Oncomine TCR Beta libraries from cultured CD4+ T cells were pooled using unique dual indexes and sequenced on an Illumina iSeq 100. The authors' analysis ran thus. Non-productive sequences were removed, and CDR3s that did not start with C, did not end with F or W, or were shorter than 7 amino acids were discarded. The MANAFEST web application identified antigen-specific clonotypes by comparing peptide-stimulated wells against reference wells and other culture wells. Positive clones required FDR below 0.05, an odds ratio above 5, and productive frequency above 0.1% in at least two of three replicate wells. Cross-reactive clonotypes were defined as significantly expanded in both SARS-CoV-2 spike wells and at least one common cold coronavirus spike condition. Levenshtein distances (stringdist) and unrooted phylogenetic trees (ape) in R version 3.6.1 were used to assess CDR3 homology. TCRdb trimmed the raw reads at Q25, called clones with MiXCR and kept productive beta chains. Rows are unified per CDR3 protein, each entry keeping the most common DNA and genes. The V and J calls shown here were made by TCRdb, not taken from the authors' results. This sample lists some 10,000 distinct CDR3 sequences; around 37% were detected once. 16% of the sample is in the top ten clones.

The chain couples TRBV7-2 to TRBJ2-1; 11 junctional bases match TRBD2. The TCR sequence derives from a human donor in good health. Sequenced material: CD4+ T cells from blood, cultured in vitro. The nucleotide sequence reads TGTGCCAGCAGCCCCGGGACTAGCGGCAATGAGCAGTTCTTC. It translates as CASSPGTSGNEQFF. With all but the CDR3 taken from the reference TRBV7-2 and TRBJ2-1 genes, the full variable domain is: GAGVSQSPSNKVTEKGKDVELRCDPISGHTALYWYRQSLGQGLEFLIYFQGNSAPDKSGLPSDRFSAERTGGSVSTLTIQRTQQEDSAVYLCASSPGTSGNEQFFGPGTRLTVL.